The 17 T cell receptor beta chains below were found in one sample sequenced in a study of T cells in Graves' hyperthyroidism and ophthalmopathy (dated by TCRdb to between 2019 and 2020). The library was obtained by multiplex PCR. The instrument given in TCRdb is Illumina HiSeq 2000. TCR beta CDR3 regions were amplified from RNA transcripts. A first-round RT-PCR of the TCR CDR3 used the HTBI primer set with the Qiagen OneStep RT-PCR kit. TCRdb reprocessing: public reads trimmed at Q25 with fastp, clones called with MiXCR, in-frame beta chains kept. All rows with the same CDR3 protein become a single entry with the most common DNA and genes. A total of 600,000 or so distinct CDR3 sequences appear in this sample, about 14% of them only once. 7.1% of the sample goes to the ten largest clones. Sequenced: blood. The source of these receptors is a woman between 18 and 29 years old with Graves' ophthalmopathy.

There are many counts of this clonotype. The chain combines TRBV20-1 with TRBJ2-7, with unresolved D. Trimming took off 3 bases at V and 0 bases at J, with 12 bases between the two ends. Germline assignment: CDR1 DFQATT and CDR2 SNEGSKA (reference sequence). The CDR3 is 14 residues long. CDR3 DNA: TGCAGTGCTAGGGCTAGATTCCTCTCCTACGAGCAGTACTTC. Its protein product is CSARARFLSYEQYF.

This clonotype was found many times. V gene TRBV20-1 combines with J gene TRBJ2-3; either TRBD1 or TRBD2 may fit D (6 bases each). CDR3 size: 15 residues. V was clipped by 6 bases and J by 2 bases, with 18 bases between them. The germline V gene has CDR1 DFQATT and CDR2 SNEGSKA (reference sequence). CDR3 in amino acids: CSATGAASPTDTQYF. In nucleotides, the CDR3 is TGCAGTGCCACGGGGGCCGCATCCCCCACAGATACGCAGTATTTT.

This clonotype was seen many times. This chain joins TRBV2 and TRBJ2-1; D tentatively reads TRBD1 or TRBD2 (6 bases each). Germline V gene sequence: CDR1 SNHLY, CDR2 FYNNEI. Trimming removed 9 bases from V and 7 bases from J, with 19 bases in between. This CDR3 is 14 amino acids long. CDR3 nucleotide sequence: TGTGCCAGGGGGGGATCTCAGGGGAATAATGAGCAGTTCTTC. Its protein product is CARGGSQGNNEQFF.

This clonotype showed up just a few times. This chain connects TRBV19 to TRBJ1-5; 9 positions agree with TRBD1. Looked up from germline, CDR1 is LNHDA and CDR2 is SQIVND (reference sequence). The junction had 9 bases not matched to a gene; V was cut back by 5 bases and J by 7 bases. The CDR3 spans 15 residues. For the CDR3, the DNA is TGTGCCAGTAGTGTACGGGACAGGGAGCACCAGCCCCAGCATTTT. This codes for CASSVRDREHQPQHF.

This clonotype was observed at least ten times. The CDR3 here is CAISEEGGLTEAFF. The CDR3 nucleotides read TGTGCCATCAGTGAGGAGGGGGGCCTCACTGAAGCTTTCTTT. The V and J genes are TRBV10-3 and TRBJ1-1, with D possibly matching TRBD1 (6 bases). The CDR3 totals 14 residues. Germline CDR1 ENHRY, CDR2 SYGVKD. V lost 2 bases and J 4 bases, leaving 11 bases between the germline ends.

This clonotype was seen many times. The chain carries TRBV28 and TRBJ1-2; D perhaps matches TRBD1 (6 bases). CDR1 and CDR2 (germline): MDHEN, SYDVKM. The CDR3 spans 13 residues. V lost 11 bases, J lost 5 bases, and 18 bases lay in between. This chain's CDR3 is CALRGALGYGYTF. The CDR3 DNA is TGTGCCCTGAGGGGGGCCTTGGGTTATGGCTACACCTTC.

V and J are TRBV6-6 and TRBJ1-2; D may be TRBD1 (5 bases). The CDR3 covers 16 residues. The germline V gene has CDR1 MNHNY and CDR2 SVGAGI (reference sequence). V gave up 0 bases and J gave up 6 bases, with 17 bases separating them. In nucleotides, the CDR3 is TGTGCCAGCAGTTACTCGATTACGGGGGGATTGGATGGCTACACCTTC. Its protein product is CASSYSITGGLDGYTF.

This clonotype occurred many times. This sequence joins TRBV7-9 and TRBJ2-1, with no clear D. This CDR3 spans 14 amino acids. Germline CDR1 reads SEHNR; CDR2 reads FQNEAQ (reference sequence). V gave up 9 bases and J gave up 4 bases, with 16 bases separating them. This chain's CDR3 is CASGPLADYNEQFF. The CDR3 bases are TGTGCCAGTGGCCCATTGGCAGATTACAATGAGCAGTTCTTC.

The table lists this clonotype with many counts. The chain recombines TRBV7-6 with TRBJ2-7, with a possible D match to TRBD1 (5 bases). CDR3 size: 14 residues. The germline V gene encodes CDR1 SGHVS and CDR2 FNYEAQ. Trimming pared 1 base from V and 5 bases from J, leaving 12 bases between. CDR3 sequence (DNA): TGTGCCAGCAGCTTAGTTCAGGGAAGGGACGAGCAGTACTTC. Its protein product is CASSLVQGRDEQYF.

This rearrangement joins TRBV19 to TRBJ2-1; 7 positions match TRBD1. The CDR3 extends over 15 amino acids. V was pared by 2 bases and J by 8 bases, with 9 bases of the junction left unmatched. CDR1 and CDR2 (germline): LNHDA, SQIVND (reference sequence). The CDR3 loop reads CASSIYLLQGHEQFF. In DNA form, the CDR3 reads TGTGCCAGTAGTATATACCTTCTACAGGGGCATGAGCAGTTCTTC. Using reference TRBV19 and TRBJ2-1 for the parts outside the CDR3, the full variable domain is DGGITQSPKYLFRKEGQNVTLSCEQNLNHDAMYWYRQDPGQGLRLIYYSQIVNDFQKGDIAEGYSVSREKKESFPLTVTSAQKNPTAFYLCASSIYLLQGHEQFFGPGTRLTVL.

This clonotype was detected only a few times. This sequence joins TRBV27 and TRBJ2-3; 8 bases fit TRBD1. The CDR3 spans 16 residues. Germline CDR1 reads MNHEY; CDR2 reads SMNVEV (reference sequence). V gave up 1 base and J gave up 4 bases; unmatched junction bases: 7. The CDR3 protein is CASSLLETGDADTQYF. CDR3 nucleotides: TGTGCCAGCAGTTTATTGGAGACAGGGGATGCAGATACGCAGTATTTT.

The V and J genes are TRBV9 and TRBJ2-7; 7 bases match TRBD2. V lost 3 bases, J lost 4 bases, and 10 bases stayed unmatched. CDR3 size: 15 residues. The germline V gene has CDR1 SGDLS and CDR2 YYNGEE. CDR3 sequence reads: CASSASSGKGYEQYF. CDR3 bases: TGTGCCAGCAGCGCCTCCAGCGGGAAGGGTTACGAGCAGTACTTC.

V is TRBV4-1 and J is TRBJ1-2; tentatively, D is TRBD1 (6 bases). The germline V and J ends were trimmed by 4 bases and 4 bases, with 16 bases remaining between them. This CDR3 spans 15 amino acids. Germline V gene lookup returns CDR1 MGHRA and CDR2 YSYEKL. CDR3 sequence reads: CASSPPRTEIYGYTF. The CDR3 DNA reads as TGCGCCAGCAGCCCGCCAAGGACAGAAATCTATGGCTACACCTTC.

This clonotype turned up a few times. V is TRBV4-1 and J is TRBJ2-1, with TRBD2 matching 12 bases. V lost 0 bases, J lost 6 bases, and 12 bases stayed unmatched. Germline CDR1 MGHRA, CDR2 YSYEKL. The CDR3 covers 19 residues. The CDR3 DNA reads TGCGCCAGCAGCCAAGATCGCCTAGCGGGAGGGCCCGCCTTCAATGAGCAGTTCTTC. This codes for CASSQDRLAGGPAFNEQFF.

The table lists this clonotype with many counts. Here the CDR3 reads CASSVRGRQETQYF. In DNA, the CDR3 is TGTGCCAGCAGTGTACGGGGCAGACAAGAGACCCAGTACTTC. The J gene is TRBJ2-5, the V gene TRBV6-1, with D possibly being TRBD1 or TRBD2 (5 bases each). CDR3 length equals 14 residues. Trimming cost V 4 bases and J 2 bases, with 11 bases left between them. Germline CDR1 is MNHNS and CDR2 is SASEGT.

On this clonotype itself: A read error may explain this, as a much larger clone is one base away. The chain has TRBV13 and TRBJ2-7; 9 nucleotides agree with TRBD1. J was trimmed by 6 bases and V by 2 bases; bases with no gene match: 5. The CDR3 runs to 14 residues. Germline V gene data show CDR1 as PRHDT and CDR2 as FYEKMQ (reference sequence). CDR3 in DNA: TGTGCCAGCAGCTTATTGGGACAGGGACCCGAGCAGTACGTC. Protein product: CASSLLGQGPEQYV.

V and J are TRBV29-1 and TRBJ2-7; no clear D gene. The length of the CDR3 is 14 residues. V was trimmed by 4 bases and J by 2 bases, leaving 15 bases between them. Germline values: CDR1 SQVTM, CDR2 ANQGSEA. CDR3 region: CSVGGGQSTYEQYF. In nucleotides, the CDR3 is TGCAGCGTTGGAGGTGGCCAGTCGACCTACGAGCAGTACTTC.